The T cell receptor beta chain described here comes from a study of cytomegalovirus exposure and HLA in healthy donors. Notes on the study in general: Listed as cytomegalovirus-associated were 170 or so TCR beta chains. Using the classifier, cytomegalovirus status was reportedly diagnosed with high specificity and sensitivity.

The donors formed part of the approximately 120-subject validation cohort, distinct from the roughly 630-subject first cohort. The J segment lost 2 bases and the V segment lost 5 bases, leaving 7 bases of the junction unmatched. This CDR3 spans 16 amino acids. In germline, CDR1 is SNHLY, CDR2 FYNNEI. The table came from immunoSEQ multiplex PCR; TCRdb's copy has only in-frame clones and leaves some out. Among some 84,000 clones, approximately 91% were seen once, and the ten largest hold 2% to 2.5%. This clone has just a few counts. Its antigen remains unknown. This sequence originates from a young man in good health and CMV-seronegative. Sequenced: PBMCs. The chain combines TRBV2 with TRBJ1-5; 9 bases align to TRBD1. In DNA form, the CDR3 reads TGTGCCAGCAGTTTCATCCGGGACAGGGGCAATCAGCCCCAGCATTTT. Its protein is CASSFIRDRGNQPQHF.